This paragraph covers one T cell receptor (beta chain) sequence. These data originate in a study of blood T cell repertoires in COVID-19. Turning to the study itself: From the United States, Italy and Spain came samples of acute and convalescent COVID-19. The analysed material was cDNA or gDNA that came from T cells, B-cell-depleted T cells, or PBMCs.

The V gene end was trimmed by 5 bases and the J gene end by 4 bases; junction bases not matched to a gene: 3. Germline V CDR1 and CDR2: SGHTA, FQGNSA. CDR3 size: 13 residues. Per the original data handling: Estimation of nucleated cell counts was performed using reference gene primer amplification. Assay used: immunoSEQ multiplex PCR; TCRdb lists only in-frame clones, some missing. V, J and clone size are taken as reported in that table, and D and trimming were inferred from the DNA itself. Here the sample spans roughly 95,000 clones, about four fifths being singletons. The gene calls are TRBV7-2 and TRBJ2-7, with TRBD1 matching over 9 bases. The sequencing input was peripheral blood. This sequence was found in a man older than 75 with acute or convalescent COVID-19. The CDR3: CASSVGQGYEQYF. The CDR3 nucleotides are TGTGCCAGCAGCGTCGGACAGGGGTACGAGCAGTACTTC.